Each of the 8 T cell receptor beta chains below was sequenced from the same sample in a study of blood T cell repertoires in COVID-19. Repertoires were generated with immunoSEQ multiplex PCR, while TCRdb's copy carries only in-frame clones and drops some. The profile covers around 250,000 clones, with around 83% appearing a single time and about 4% taken by the ten largest. The sequencing sample was made of peripheral blood. These TCRs come from a man between 18 and 35 years old with active or convalescent COVID-19.

The chain employs TRBV19 and TRBJ1-5, with a weak D call TRBD1 (5 bases). Trimming pared 10 bases from V and 6 bases from J, leaving 22 bases between. This CDR3 comprises 15 residues. Germline CDR1 and CDR2: LNHDA and SQIVND (reference sequence). CDR3 nucleotide sequence: TGTGCCACTAAAAGACAGTTTCAGGAATCTCAGCCCCAGCATTTT. This sequence encodes CATKRQFQESQPQHF.

The V gene is TRBV9, the J gene TRBJ2-7; TRBD1 matches at 9 bases. J gave up 3 bases and V 2 bases, and 6 bases lay outside the gene matches. Germline V gene sequence: CDR1 SGDLS, CDR2 YYNGEE. CDR3 length: 15 residues. CDR3 bases: TGTGCCAGCAGCGTTACAGGGGGCGATTACTACGAGCAGTACTTC. Residues: CASSVTGGDYYEQYF. The full variable domain, with the rest looked up from reference TRBV9 and TRBJ2-7, is DSGVTQTPKHLITATGQRVTLRCSPRSGDLSVYWYQQSLDQGLQFLIQYYNGEERAKGNILERFSAQQFPDLHSELNLSSLELGDSALYFCASSVTGGDYYEQYFGPGTRLTVT.

Concerning this clone itself: The limits of the CDR3 on the DNA are not certain, so only TCRdb's listed CDR3 is given. The chain joins TRBV24-1 to TRBJ1-1. The germline V gene has CDR1 KGHDR and CDR2 SFDVKD. The CDR3 adds up to 14 amino acids, both ends counted. CDR3 residues: CATSDHHAPLKLSF.

The chain carries TRBV5-4 and TRBJ2-7, with 7 bases that match TRBD1. J lost 3 bases, V lost 3 bases, and 12 bases had no gene match. CDR3 length equals 16 residues. Germline CDR1 reads SGHNT; CDR2 reads YYREEE (reference sequence). The CDR3 DNA reads as TGTGCCAGCAGCTCGGAGATGCCGGGACAGCACTACGAGCAGTACTTC. It codes for CASSSEMPGQHYEQYF.

V usage is TRBV15 and J usage is TRBJ1-2; TRBD1 might be the D (6 bases). V was pared by 0 bases and J by 6 bases, with 11 bases between. The CDR3 length is 14 residues. The germline V gene has CDR1 LNHNV and CDR2 YYDKDF (reference sequence). CDR3 protein: CATSRDLGGNGYTF. The CDR3 DNA reads as TGTGCCACCAGCAGAGATCTTGGGGGCAATGGCTACACCTTC. The whole variable domain, filled in from reference TRBV15 and TRBJ1-2, reads DAMVIQNPRYQVTQFGKPVTLSCSQTLNHNVMYWYQQKSSQAPKLLFHYYDKDFNNEADTPDNFQSRRPNTSFCFLDIRSPGLGDTAMYLCATSRDLGGNGYTFGSGTRLTVV.

Comment on this clone: The sample contains more than one DNA sequence encoding this CDR3. The V call is TRBV18, the J call TRBJ1-5, with 10 bases identical to TRBD1. Trimming at V came to 3 bases and at J to 7 bases, leaving 3 bases not matched to a gene. Germline CDR1 and CDR2: KGHSH and LQKENI. The CDR3 runs 14 residues. The CDR3 sequence is CASSPGQGFQPQHF. As DNA, the CDR3 is TGTGCCAGCTCACCGGGACAGGGGTTCCAGCCCCAGCATTTT.

This chain uses TRBV7-8 with TRBJ2-1, with 8 bases aligning to TRBD2. The germline gives CDR1 SGHVS, CDR2 FQNEAQ. The CDR3 loop spans 16 amino acids. V dropped 5 bases and J dropped 8; count of bases not matched to a gene: 14. This CDR3 is CASSRPGTSYTDEQFF. The DNA for the CDR3 is TGTGCCAGCAGCAGACCCGGGACTAGTTATACAGATGAGCAGTTCTTC.

This chain uses TRBV5-1 with TRBJ2-7, with TRBD2 matching 10 bases. Germline V gene sequence: CDR1 SGHRS, CDR2 YFSETQ. The junction had 8 bases not matched to a gene; V was cut back by 4 bases and J by 1 base. CDR3 length: 16 residues. CDR3 in amino acids: CASSHLRTSGSYEQYF. CDR3 DNA: TGCGCCAGCAGCCACCTCCGGACTAGCGGATCCTACGAGCAGTACTTC.